This T cell receptor beta chain comes out of a study of T cell changes during pregnancy in multiple sclerosis. The CDR3 covers 14 residues. V shed 3 bases and J 5 bases; nucleotides not matched to a gene: 5. Germline values: CDR1 SNHLY, CDR2 FYNNEI. The assay was immunoSEQ multiplex PCR, and TCRdb's table has in-frame clones only and misses some. This table has under 95,000 clones, around 93% appearing once. The receptor's source is a female donor in good health, enrolled as a control in a pregnancy study. This chain connects TRBV2 to TRBJ1-1, with 8 bases fitting TRBD1. The source material was peripheral blood, sampled in the second trimester of pregnancy. CDR3 sequence: CASSDQGAYTEAFF. For the CDR3, the DNA is TGTGCCAGCAGTGACCAGGGGGCGTATACTGAAGCTTTCTTT.